Each of the 26 T cell receptor beta chains below was sequenced from the same sample in a study of T cells in Graves' hyperthyroidism and ophthalmopathy. TCR beta CDR3 sequences were amplified from RNA transcripts. The HTBI primer set served for first-round RT-PCR of the TCR CDR3. Using its own MiXCR run on the multiplex PCR reads, TCRdb lists one record per CDR3 protein. The top ten hold 35% to 50% of the sample, which has 90,000 to 120,000 distinct CDR3 sequences, approximately 15% seen once. The sample comprised blood. All receptors come from a woman in her forties or fifties with Graves' hyperthyroidism.

This clonotype came up many times. This rearrangement joins TRBV7-2 to TRBJ2-3, with TRBD2 matching 8 bases. The CDR3 covers 15 residues. Germline assignment: CDR1 SGHTA and CDR2 FQGNSA. V lost 5 bases to trimming and J lost 4 bases; unmatched junction nucleotides: 8. CDR3 DNA sequence: TGTGCCAGCAGCCCTGAGAGCGGGAGTTCAGATACGCAGTATTTT. Translation: CASSPESGSSDTQYF.

This clonotype was seen a handful of times. This chain links TRBV5-1 with TRBJ2-1, with D unclear. From germline, CDR1 is SGHRS and CDR2 YFSETQ. The CDR3 extends over 15 amino acids. Trimming stripped 0 bases from V and 9 bases from J, with 16 bases between. The CDR3 DNA reads as TGCGCCAGCAGCTTGGGTTTTAGTGAGAATGGTGAGCAGTTCTTC. Translated: CASSLGFSENGEQFF.

This clonotype has ten or more counts. The V call is TRBV7-2, the J call TRBJ1-3, with TRBD1 identical over 8 bases. From germline, CDR1 is SGHTA and CDR2 FQGNSA. The CDR3 runs 18 residues. V lost 1 base, J lost 4 bases, and 12 bases stayed unmatched. In DNA form, the CDR3 reads TGTGCCAGCAGCTTAGGGGTTTTTCAGGGGGCGGCCGGAAACACCATATATTTT. It is translated as CASSLGVFQGAAGNTIYF.

This clonotype was picked up many times. The rearrangement links TRBV2 to TRBJ2-2; D is possibly TRBD1 or TRBD2 (5 bases each). This CDR3 region has 15 residues. Germline loops: CDR1 SNHLY, CDR2 FYNNEI. The V end lost 7 bases, the J end lost 2 bases, and 14 bases lay between the germline ends. DNA for the CDR3: TGTGCCAGCATTCTGGGGACCGAAAACACCGGGGAGCTGTTTTTT. Translating it yields CASILGTENTGELFF.

This clonotype was recorded at least ten times. The rearrangement joins TRBV5-1 to TRBJ2-3, with 9 bases fitting TRBD1. This CDR3 region has 16 residues. Germline CDR1 is SGHRS and CDR2 is YFSETQ. Losses at the gene ends were 4 bases for V and 3 bases for J; bases not matched to a gene: 9. In DNA, the CDR3 is TGCGCCAGCAGCACCACCGGGACAGGGATTACAGATACGCAGTATTTT. It is translated as CASSTTGTGITDTQYF.

There are many counts of this clonotype. The V call is TRBV20-1, the J call TRBJ2-7, with 11 bases fitting TRBD1. The CDR3 runs to 15 residues. CDR1 DFQATT and CDR2 SNEGSKA come from the germline V gene (reference sequence). V was clipped by 3 bases and J by 3 bases; unmatched bases: 7. The CDR3 protein is CSASPTGTGGYEQYF. CDR3 nucleotide sequence: TGCAGTGCTAGTCCAACCGGGACAGGGGGCTACGAGCAGTACTTC.

This clonotype showed up many times. V is TRBV5-6 and J is TRBJ1-2; D is ambiguous. Germline V gives CDR1 SGHDT, CDR2 YYEEEE. Trimming cost V 4 bases and J 2 bases, with 9 bases left between them. The CDR3 is 13 residues long. The CDR3 here is CASSETANYGYTF. The CDR3, as DNA: TGTGCCAGCAGCGAAACAGCGAACTATGGCTACACCTTC.

This clonotype came up many times. This rearrangement joins TRBV30 to TRBJ1-2; tentatively, D is TRBD1 (6 bases). CDR1 is GTSNPN and CDR2 is SVGIG in the germline V gene (reference sequence). V was trimmed by 0 bases and J by 8 bases, leaving 16 bases between them. The CDR3 sequence is 14 residues long. This CDR3 is CAWSVLTGTKGYTF. In DNA, the CDR3 is TGTGCCTGGAGTGTTTTGACAGGAACGAAGGGCTACACCTTC.

The sample holds many counts of this clonotype. J is TRBJ2-1 and V is TRBV5-1; 10 nucleotides match TRBD2. The CDR3 contains 14 residues. The junction had 4 bases not matched to a gene; V was cut back by 5 bases and J by 5 bases. The V gene's germline CDR1 is SGHRS and CDR2 YFSETQ. CDR3 nucleotides: TGCGCCAGCAGGGCACTAGCGGGAAACAATGAGCAGTTCTTC. Its translation: CASRALAGNNEQFF.

This clonotype showed up just a few times. A much larger clone sits a single nucleotide away, making a read error possible. The V call is TRBV18, the J call TRBJ1-5; D is unclear. CDR1 is KGHSH, CDR2 LQKENI, per germline. The CDR3 totals 15 residues. The CDR3 loop is CASSPPGVVNQPQRF. The CDR3 region has the DNA TGTGCCAGCTCACCACCTGGGGTGGTCAATCAGCCCCAGCGTTTT.

In this sample, this clonotype turned up many times. This rearrangement joins TRBV7-3 to TRBJ2-3; D gene uncertain. This CDR3 spans 12 amino acids. V was trimmed by 4 bases and J by 0 bases, leaving 2 bases between them. The germline CDR1 and CDR2 sequences are SGHTA and FQGTGA. The DNA of the CDR3 is TGTGCCAGCAGCTACAGCACAGATACGCAGTATTTT. Encoded protein: CASSYSTDTQYF. The full variable domain, rest sourced from reference TRBV7-3 and TRBJ2-3, is GAGVSQTPSNKVTEKGKYVELRCDPISGHTALYWYRQSLGQGPEFLIYFQGTGAADDSGLPNDRFFAVRPEGSVSTLKIQRTERGDSAVYLCASSYSTDTQYFGPGTRLTVL.

This clonotype was seen at least ten times. The chain is built from TRBV10-3 and TRBJ1-2; D uncertain. Trimming left V 3 bases short and J 4 bases short, with 12 bases between. CDR1 is ENHRY and CDR2 is SYGVKD in the germline V gene. The CDR3 has 14 amino acids. The CDR3 reads CAISERGPAYGYTF. The CDR3 region has the DNA TGTGCCATCAGTGAACGAGGGCCAGCCTATGGCTACACCTTC.

This clonotype came up many times. This rearrangement joins TRBV27 to TRBJ2-1, with no clear D. Germline loops: CDR1 MNHEY, CDR2 SMNVEV (reference sequence). Between the trimmed V and J ends, which lost 3 bases and 0 bases, there was a span of 12 bases. CDR3 length: 16 amino acids. This CDR3 reads CASSLFTDGSYNEQFF. As DNA, the CDR3 is TGTGCCAGCAGTTTGTTCACGGATGGCTCCTACAATGAGCAGTTCTTC.

This clonotype is categorized as medium-sized. This chain connects TRBV27 to TRBJ2-7, with D possibly TRBD1 on 5 matching bases. This CDR3 has 15 residues. V gave up 3 bases and J gave up 3 bases, with 15 bases separating them. CDR1 and CDR2 from the germline V gene are MNHEY and SMNVEV (reference sequence). The CDR3 DNA reads TGTGCCAGCAGTTTCTCGCTCAGGGCGGACTACGAGCAGTACTTC. Residues: CASSFSLRADYEQYF.

This clonotype was recorded at least ten times. J is TRBJ1-1 and V is TRBV29-1, with a tentative D call TRBD1 (5 bases). CDR1 and CDR2 from the germline V gene are SQVTM and ANQGSEA. This CDR3 comprises 13 residues. The V end lost 4 bases, the J end lost 0 bases, and 9 bases lay between the germline ends. Here the CDR3 DNA reads TGCAGCGTTGGGGACGAATTGAACACTGAAGCTTTCTTT. Translation: CSVGDELNTEAFF. The full variable domain, with the rest looked up from reference TRBV29-1 and TRBJ1-1, is SAVISQKPSRDICQRGTSLTIQCQVDSQVTMMFWYRQQPGQSLTLIATANQGSEATYESGFVIDKFPISRPNLTFSTLTVSNMSPEDSSIYLCSVGDELNTEAFFGQGTRLTVV.

This clonotype was counted ten times or more. The genes are TRBV28 and TRBJ2-5, with TRBD1 as a possible D gene (5 bases). V lost 1 base to trimming and J lost 4 bases, with 10 bases between them. The germline CDR1 and CDR2 sequences are MDHEN and SYDVKM. CDR3 length: 14 amino acids. The CDR3 loop is CASSLSGPGETQYF. CDR3 nucleotides: TGTGCCAGCAGTTTATCAGGGCCCGGAGAGACCCAGTACTTC.

This clonotype was detected ten times or more. The chain joins TRBV12-3 or TRBV12-4 to TRBJ2-2, with D possibly being TRBD1 (6 bases). The germline V and J ends were trimmed by 10 bases and 7 bases, with 16 bases remaining between them. The CDR3 totals 13 residues. The chain's CDR3 is CATWIRGIGELFF. The CDR3 nucleotides read TGTGCCACCTGGATAAGGGGGATCGGGGAGCTGTTTTTT.

This clonotype was observed many times. CDR3 nucleotide sequence: TGTGCCAGCAGTGCCGGGACAGCTCTTCCCGATCGCTATGGCTACACCTTC. Its protein product is CASSAGTALPDRYGYTF. The chain combines TRBV2 with TRBJ1-2; 7 bases match TRBD1. Trimming removed 4 bases from V and 4 bases from J; junction bases left unmatched: 15. Germline V gene sequence: CDR1 SNHLY, CDR2 FYNNEI. The CDR3 runs to 17 residues.

There are many counts of this clonotype. The chain has TRBV2 and TRBJ2-1, with 9 bases aligning to TRBD1. Germline V lookup: CDR1 SNHLY, CDR2 FYNNEI. With 7 bases clipped from V and 6 bases from J, the junction kept 13 bases outside the gene matches. This CDR3 has 16 residues. The CDR3 DNA is TGTGCCAGCACCTCCGGGACAGGGATTCTTGGCAATGAGCAGTTCTTC. Protein: CASTSGTGILGNEQFF.

This clonotype was observed a handful of times. This chain uses TRBV2 with TRBJ1-1; the D gene is possibly TRBD1 (5 bases). CDR1 and CDR2 (germline): SNHLY, FYNNEI. This CDR3 is built from 15 residues. Trimming pared 6 bases from V and 1 base from J, leaving 15 bases between. The CDR3 spells CASRGVGTRNTEAFF. The CDR3, as DNA: TGTGCCAGCAGGGGAGTGGGGACCCGGAACACTGAAGCTTTCTTT.

This clonotype was seen repeatedly, ten times or more. The chain uses TRBV28 and TRBJ2-7; 8 bases are shared with TRBD1. V lost 5 bases to trimming and J lost 5 bases; unmatched junction nucleotides: 2. The CDR3 spans 12 residues. Germline V gene lookup returns CDR1 MDHEN and CDR2 SYDVKM. The CDR3 coding sequence is TGTGCCAGCAGTAACAGGGGGGACGAGCAGTACTTC. Protein: CASSNRGDEQYF.

This clonotype was seen repeatedly, ten times or more. The chain combines TRBV6-1 with TRBJ1-5; D is ambiguous. The CDR3 totals 13 residues. Germline loops: CDR1 MNHNS, CDR2 SASEGT. The V and J ends lost 6 bases and 4 bases respectively, with 10 bases between them. This CDR3 is CASRGSPNQPQHF. The CDR3 nucleotides are TGTGCCAGCAGGGGATCCCCGAATCAGCCCCAGCATTTT.

The chain links TRBV2 to TRBJ2-5; 7 bases agree with TRBD1. V lost 4 bases to trimming and J lost 1 base; unmatched junction nucleotides: 9. The germline gives CDR1 SNHLY, CDR2 FYNNEI. The CDR3 runs 16 residues. The CDR3: CASSATGTASQETQYF. As DNA, the CDR3 is TGTGCCAGCAGTGCTACCGGGACAGCCTCCCAAGAGACCCAGTACTTC.

This clonotype was seen once. V is TRBV11-2 and J is TRBJ2-1; 11 bases map to TRBD2. CDR1 is SGHAT, CDR2 FQNNGV, per germline. The CDR3 is 15 residues long. The ends lost 5 bases at V and 5 bases at J; junction bases unmatched: 5. CDR3 sequence reads: CASSQPGLADNEQFF. The DNA for the CDR3 is TGTGCCAGCAGCCAACCGGGACTAGCGGACAATGAGCAGTTCTTC.

This clonotype was counted ten times or more. The chain is built from TRBV20-1 and TRBJ2-7; possibly TRBD1 for D (6 bases). The CDR3 consists of 11 residues. The germline V gene encodes CDR1 DFQATT and CDR2 SNEGSKA (reference sequence). Trimming took 5 bases from V and 5 from J, leaving 10 bases between them. The chain's CDR3 is CSALQGHEQYV. The CDR3 region has the DNA TGCAGTGCTTTACAGGGTCACGAGCAGTACGTC.

This clonotype showed up many times. J is TRBJ2-7 and V is TRBV20-1; weak D call: TRBD1 (5 bases). The CDR3 has 12 amino acids. V was shortened by 3 bases and J by 4 bases, with 10 bases between the two germline ends. Germline assignment: CDR1 DFQATT and CDR2 SNEGSKA (reference sequence). CDR3 sequence (DNA): TGCAGTGCTAGTAGCAGGGTATACGAGCAGTACTTC. The encoded protein is CSASSRVYEQYF.